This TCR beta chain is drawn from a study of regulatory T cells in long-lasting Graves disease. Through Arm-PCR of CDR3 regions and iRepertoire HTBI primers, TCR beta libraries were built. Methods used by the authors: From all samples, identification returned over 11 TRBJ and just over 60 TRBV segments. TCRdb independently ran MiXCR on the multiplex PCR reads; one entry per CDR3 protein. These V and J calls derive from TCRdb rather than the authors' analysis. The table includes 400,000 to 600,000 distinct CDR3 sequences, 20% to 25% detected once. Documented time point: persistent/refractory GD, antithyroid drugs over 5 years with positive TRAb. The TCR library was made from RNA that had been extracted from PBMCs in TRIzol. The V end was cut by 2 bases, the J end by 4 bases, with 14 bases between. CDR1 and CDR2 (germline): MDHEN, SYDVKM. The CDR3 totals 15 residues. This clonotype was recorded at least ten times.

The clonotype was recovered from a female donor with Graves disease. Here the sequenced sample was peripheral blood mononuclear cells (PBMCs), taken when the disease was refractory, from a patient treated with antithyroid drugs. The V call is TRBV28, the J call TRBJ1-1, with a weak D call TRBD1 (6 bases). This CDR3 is CASSLGRVRGTEAFF. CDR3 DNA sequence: TGTGCCAGCAGTTTAGGTCGGGTCAGGGGCACTGAAGCTTTCTTT.